The entry below gives a single T cell receptor (beta chain) sequence along with its context. There are 16 residues in the CDR3. The V and J ends lost 4 bases and 7 bases, in that order; junction bases with no gene match: 12. CDR1 is MNHNS and CDR2 is SASEGT in the germline V gene. Donors comprised only Caucasian adults living in Nashville, Tennessee. For unsorted samples, genomic DNA was extracted from tens of millions of PBMCs. The sample is drawn from a study of shared clonotypes between healthy human individuals. Splitting of each subset's genomic DNA was done evenly across several immunoSEQ plates. Generated by immunoSEQ multiplex PCR, the TCRdb table keeps only in-frame clones and is missing some. The data hold around 500,000 clones, with approximately 82% observed a single time.

The chain employs TRBV6-1 and TRBJ2-7; TRBD2 aligns across 11 bases. Sequencing input: PBMCs. This TCR was recovered from a woman aged 40 to 50 in good health. Some clones in this sample may be carry-over from other donors' samples. CDR3 coding DNA: TGTGCCAGCAGTGGGGGGACTAGCGGCAGCTCATGGGAGCAGTACTTC. It codes for CASSGGTSGSSWEQYF.